The 8 T cell receptor beta chains in this list originate from one sample, sequenced in a study of blood T cells in healthy people across ages. Together with a sample-barcoded 5' primer, a J-beta primer mix was included in a second PCR lasting about 6 to 11 cycles. One entry per CDR3 protein results from TCRdb running MiXCR on the 5' RACE reads. The profile shows about 780,000 distinct CDR3 sequences, roughly 46% of them singletons. The sequencing sample was made of blood. These receptors were collected from an elderly man in good health.

Turning to this clonotype: This may come from a read error, since a much larger clone is one base off. The rearrangement links TRBV4-2 to TRBJ2-3, with 9 bases identical to TRBD2. The CDR3 totals 16 residues. The V and J ends lost 0 bases and 0 bases, in that order; junction bases with no gene match: 1. Germline CDR1 is LGHNA and CDR2 is YNFKEQ. DNA for the CDR3: TGTGCCAGCAGCCAAGAGACTAGCGGTAGCACAGATACGCAGTATTTT. This sequence encodes CASSQETSGSTDTQYF.

The CDR3 DNA is TGCAGTGTACCCCAACGAGTAGCGGGAGAGGAGACCCAGTACTTC. Protein sequence: CSVPQRVAGEETQYF. J is TRBJ2-5 and V is TRBV20-1; TRBD2 matches at 9 bases. V shed 7 bases, J shed 5 bases, and the junction held 14 bases outside the gene matches. The CDR3 contains 15 residues. Germline V gene data show CDR1 as DFQATT and CDR2 as SNEGSKA (reference sequence).

This clonotype was observed at least ten times. V and J are TRBV10-2 and TRBJ2-7, with TRBD1 matching 7 bases. Germline assignment: CDR1 WSHSY and CDR2 SAAADI. CDR3 size: 11 residues. V dropped 6 bases and J dropped 5; count of bases not matched to a gene: 1. CDR3 coding DNA: TGCGCCAGCAGGACAGGGAACGAGCAGTACTTC. This gives the protein CASRTGNEQYF.

The chain combines TRBV7-2 with TRBJ2-3; D gene ambiguous. The CDR3 spans 13 residues. In germline, CDR1 is SGHTA, CDR2 FQGNSA. Trimming stripped 2 bases from V and 2 bases from J, with 5 bases between. CDR3 sequence (DNA): TGTGCCAGCAGCTTAATAGTCACAGATACGCAGTATTTT. It translates to CASSLIVTDTQYF.

The chain has TRBV7-2 and TRBJ2-7; no clear D. Trimming stripped 4 bases from V and 0 bases from J, with 16 bases between. The CDR3 sequence is 16 residues long. CDR1 and CDR2 (germline): SGHTA, FQGNSA. DNA for the CDR3: TGTGCCAGCAGCTCGTATGACCTTACGGGCTCCTACGAGCAGTACTTC. Translated: CASSSYDLTGSYEQYF. Full variable domain (remainder filled in from reference TRBV7-2 and TRBJ2-7): GAGVSQSPSNKVTEKGKDVELRCDPISGHTALYWYRQSLGQGLEFLIYFQGNSAPDKSGLPSDRFSAERTGGSVSTLTIQRTQQEDSAVYLCASSSYDLTGSYEQYFGPGTRLTVT.

The chain combines TRBV7-9 with TRBJ1-1, with TRBD1 matching 7 bases. This CDR3 spans 16 amino acids. Trimming took 1 base from V and 2 from J; bases not matched to a gene: 7. Germline assignment: CDR1 SEHNR and CDR2 FQNEAQ (reference sequence). In nucleotides, the CDR3 is TGTGCCAGCAGCTTAGGGGGGCCAGGGGGAAACACTGAAGCTTTCTTT. Encoded protein: CASSLGGPGGNTEAFF.

A note on this clonotype: This may stem from a read error, because a much larger clone lies one nucleotide away. The chain joins TRBV29-1 to TRBJ2-1; the D gene is possibly TRBD1 (5 bases). This CDR3 region has 11 residues. The V gene's germline CDR1 is SQVTM and CDR2 ANQGSEA. The ends were cut back, 6 bases at V and 6 bases at J, with 9 bases in the middle. CDR3 nucleotides: TGCAGCGTAGGACACTTCAATGAGCAGTTCTTC. Its translation is CSVGHFNEQFF.

This clonotype was seen only a few times. This may be a read error, as it is one base from a much larger clone. The chain combines TRBV5-4 with TRBJ2-1; 11 nucleotides match TRBD1. The end of the DNA aligns better with TRBJ2-7, so the J call may be wrong. CDR3 length equals 15 residues. Germline CDR1 reads SGHNT; CDR2 reads YYREEE (reference sequence). CDR3 DNA: TGTGCCAGCAGCCCGGGACAGGGGGACTACAATGAGCAGTACTTC. This translates into CASSPGQGDYNEQYF.